Below are 14 T cell receptor beta chains sequenced from a single sample in a study of CD8 T cells in Susac syndrome. cDNA came from approximately 0.5 to 1 ug RNA primed by random hexamers. A single record per CDR3 protein comes from TCRdb applying MiXCR to the immunoSEQ multiplex PCR reads. Of 70,000 to 100,000 distinct CDR3 sequences listed, around 96% were seen once; the top ten hold approximately 0.42%. Sequences were obtained from CD8+ T cells from PBMCs. The receptor source for this set is a human donor with Susac syndrome.

This sequence joins TRBV30 and TRBJ1-1, with D uncertain. Germline V gene data show CDR1 as GTSNPN and CDR2 as SVGIG (reference sequence). V was pared by 1 base and J by 1 base, with 10 bases between. The CDR3 has 14 residues. CDR3 coding DNA: TGTGCCTGGAGTGACGTCAGGCCGAACACTGAAGCTTTCTTT. Translation: CAWSDVRPNTEAFF.

This chain connects TRBV7-8 to TRBJ2-5, with D unclear. Trimming stripped 8 bases from V and 5 bases from J, with 15 bases between. Germline assignment: CDR1 SGHVS and CDR2 FQNEAQ. This CDR3 contains 13 residues. CDR3 protein: CASWGSVVETQYF. In nucleotides, the CDR3 is TGTGCCAGCTGGGGAAGCGTTGTCGAGACCCAGTACTTC.

This clonotype has only one observation. DNA for the CDR3: TGTGCCGGATGGGACAGGGAAGGCTATGGCTACACCTTC. It translates to CAGWDREGYGYTF. The J gene is TRBJ1-2, the V gene TRBV30, with 9 bases aligning to TRBD1. CDR3 length: 13 residues. The trim removed 8 bases at V and 4 bases at J, leaving 8 bases unmatched. Germline V gene data show CDR1 as GTSNPN and CDR2 as SVGIG (reference sequence).

The gene calls are TRBV19 and TRBJ2-1; D is unclear. V dropped 3 bases and J dropped 9 bases, with 12 bases sitting between them. This CDR3 is 13 amino acids long. The germline CDR1 and CDR2 sequences are LNHDA and SQIVND (reference sequence). The CDR3 here is CASSILTAGEQFF. In nucleotides, the CDR3 is TGTGCCAGTAGTATTTTAACGGCAGGTGAGCAGTTCTTC. Complete variable domain (other parts from reference TRBV19 and TRBJ2-1): DGGITQSPKYLFRKEGQNVTLSCEQNLNHDAMYWYRQDPGQGLRLIYYSQIVNDFQKGDIAEGYSVSREKKESFPLTVTSAQKNPTAFYLCASSILTAGEQFFGPGTRLTVL.

The rearrangement uses TRBV29-1 and TRBJ1-2; D unclear. V gave up 6 bases and J gave up 2 bases, with 16 bases separating them. This CDR3 region has 14 residues. Germline V lookup: CDR1 SQVTM, CDR2 ANQGSEA. The CDR3 sequence: CSVPGVGRNYGYTF. DNA for the CDR3: TGCAGCGTACCCGGGGTTGGGCGGAACTATGGCTACACCTTC.

The V call is TRBV13, the J call TRBJ2-2, with D perhaps matching TRBD1 or TRBD2 (5 bases each). This CDR3 has 13 amino acids. Germline V CDR1 and CDR2: PRHDT, FYEKMQ (reference sequence). The V and J ends lost 4 bases and 7 bases respectively, with 10 bases between them. CDR3 in DNA: TGTGCCAGCAGCTCCGGGGCCATCGGGGAGCTGTTTTTT. This sequence encodes CASSSGAIGELFF.

V is TRBV27 and J is TRBJ1-2; D gene uncertain. Germline CDR1 and CDR2: MNHEY and SMNVEV (reference sequence). V lost 4 bases, J lost 8 bases, and 17 bases lay in between. CDR3 length: 14 amino acids. The CDR3 nucleotides read TGTGCCAGCAGTTCCGCCCGGGTAGCAGAAGGCTACACCTTC. Amino acids: CASSSARVAEGYTF.

This chain joins TRBV18 and TRBJ1-5; the D is unclear. The CDR3 consists of 14 residues. The ends were cut back, 2 bases at V and 7 bases at J, with 12 bases in the middle. Germline CDR1 KGHSH, CDR2 LQKENI. The CDR3 DNA reads TGTGCCAGCTCACCATCTCCCCATCCACAGCCCCAGCATTTT. This encodes CASSPSPHPQPQHF.

The genes are TRBV20-1 and TRBJ2-1; tentative D call: TRBD2 (6 bases). V was clipped by 3 bases and J by 2 bases, with 17 bases between them. This CDR3 comprises 16 residues. Germline V gene sequence: CDR1 DFQATT, CDR2 SNEGSKA (reference sequence). The CDR3 nucleotides are TGCAGTGCTAGGAGTTGGCGGGACCACACCTACAATGAGCAGTTCTTC. Encoded protein: CSARSWRDHTYNEQFF.

The chain joins TRBV11-1 to TRBJ2-3, with 8 bases identical to TRBD2. The CDR3 totals 16 residues. Trimming at V came to 4 bases and at J to 0 bases, leaving 6 bases not matched to a gene. Germline values: CDR1 SGHAT, CDR2 FQDESV (reference sequence). The DNA for the CDR3 is TGTGCCAGCAGCTCATCTAGCGGGTCTAGCACAGATACGCAGTATTTT. Translation gives CASSSSSGSSTDTQYF.

The CDR3 region is CAMVPENTGELFF. CDR3 bases: TGTGCCATGGTACCCGAGAACACCGGGGAGCTGTTTTTT. The chain is built from TRBV10-3 and TRBJ2-2; no clear D. This CDR3 is built from 13 residues. The germline V gene has CDR1 ENHRY and CDR2 SYGVKD. V was cut by 9 bases and J by 1 base, with 9 bases left in between.

The chain links TRBV15 to TRBJ1-1; unclear D gene. This CDR3 contains 12 residues. Trimming cost V 1 base and J 4 bases, with 4 bases left between them. Germline V CDR1 and CDR2: LNHNV, YYDKDF (reference sequence). The CDR3 region has the DNA TGTGCCACCAGCAGAGGGGTCACTGAAGCTTTCTTT. Translation: CATSRGVTEAFF.

The table lists this clonotype with a count of one. The chain combines TRBV7-8 with TRBJ2-7; maybe TRBD1 (5 bases). The CDR3 loop spans 14 amino acids. Germline V gives CDR1 SGHVS, CDR2 FQNEAQ. Trimming removed 1 base from V and 5 bases from J, with 12 bases in between. This chain's CDR3 is CASSLEYGADEQYV. CDR3 nucleotides: TGTGCCAGCAGCTTAGAGTATGGGGCGGACGAGCAGTACGTC.

The chain combines TRBV6-1 with TRBJ2-3; 12 bases line up with TRBD2. V was pared by 2 bases and J by 4 bases, with 1 base of the junction left unmatched. Germline CDR1 MNHNS, CDR2 SASEGT. This CDR3 is built from 15 residues. CDR3 residues: CASSELAGGPDTQYF. CDR3 bases: TGTGCCAGCAGTGAACTAGCGGGGGGGCCAGATACGCAGTATTTT.